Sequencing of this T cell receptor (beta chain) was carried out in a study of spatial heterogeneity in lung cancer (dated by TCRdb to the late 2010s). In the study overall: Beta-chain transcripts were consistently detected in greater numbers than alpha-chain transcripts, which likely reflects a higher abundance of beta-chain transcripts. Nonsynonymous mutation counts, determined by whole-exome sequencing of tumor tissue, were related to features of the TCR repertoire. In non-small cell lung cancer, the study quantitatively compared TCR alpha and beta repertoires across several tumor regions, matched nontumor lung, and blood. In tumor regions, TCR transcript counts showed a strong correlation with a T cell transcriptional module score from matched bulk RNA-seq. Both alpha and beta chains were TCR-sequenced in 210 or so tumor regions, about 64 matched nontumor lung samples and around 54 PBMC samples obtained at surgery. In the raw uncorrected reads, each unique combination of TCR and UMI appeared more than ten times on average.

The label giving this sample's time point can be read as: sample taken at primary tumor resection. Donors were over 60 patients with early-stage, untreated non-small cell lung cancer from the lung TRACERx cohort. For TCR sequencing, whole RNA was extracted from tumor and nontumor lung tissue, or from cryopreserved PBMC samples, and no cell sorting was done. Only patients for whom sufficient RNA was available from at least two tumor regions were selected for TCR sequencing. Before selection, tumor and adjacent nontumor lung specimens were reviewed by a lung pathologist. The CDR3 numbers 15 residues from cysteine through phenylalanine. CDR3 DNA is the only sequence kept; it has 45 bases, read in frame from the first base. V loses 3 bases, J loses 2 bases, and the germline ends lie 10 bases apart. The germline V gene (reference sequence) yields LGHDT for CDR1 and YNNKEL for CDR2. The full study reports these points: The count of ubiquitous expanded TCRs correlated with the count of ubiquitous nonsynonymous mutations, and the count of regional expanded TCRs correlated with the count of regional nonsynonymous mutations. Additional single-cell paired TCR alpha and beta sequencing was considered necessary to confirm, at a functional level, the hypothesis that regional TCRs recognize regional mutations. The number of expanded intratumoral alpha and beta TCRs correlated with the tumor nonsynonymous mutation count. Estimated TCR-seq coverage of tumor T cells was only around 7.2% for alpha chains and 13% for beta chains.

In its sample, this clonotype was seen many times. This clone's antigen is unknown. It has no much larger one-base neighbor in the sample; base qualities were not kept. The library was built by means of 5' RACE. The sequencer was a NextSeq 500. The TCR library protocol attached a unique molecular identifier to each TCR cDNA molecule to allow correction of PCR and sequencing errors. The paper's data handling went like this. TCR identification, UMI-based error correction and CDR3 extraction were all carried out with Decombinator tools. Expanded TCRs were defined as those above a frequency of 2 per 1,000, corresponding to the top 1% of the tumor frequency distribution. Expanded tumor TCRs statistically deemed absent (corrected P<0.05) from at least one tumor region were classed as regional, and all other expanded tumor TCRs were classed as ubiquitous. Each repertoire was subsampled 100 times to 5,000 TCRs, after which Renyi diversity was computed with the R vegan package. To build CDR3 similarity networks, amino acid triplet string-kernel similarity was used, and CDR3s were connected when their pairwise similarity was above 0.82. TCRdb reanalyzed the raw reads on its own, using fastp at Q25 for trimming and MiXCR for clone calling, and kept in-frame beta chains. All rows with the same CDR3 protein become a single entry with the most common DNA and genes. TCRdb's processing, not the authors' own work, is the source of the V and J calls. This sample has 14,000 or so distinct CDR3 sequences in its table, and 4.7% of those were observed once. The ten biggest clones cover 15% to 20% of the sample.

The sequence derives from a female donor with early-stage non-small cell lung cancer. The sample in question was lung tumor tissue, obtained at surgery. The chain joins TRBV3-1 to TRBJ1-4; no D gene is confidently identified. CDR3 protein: CASSQRVTTNEKLFF. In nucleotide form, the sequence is TGTGCCAGCAGCCAGCGGGTTACGACTAATGAAAAACTGTTTTTT.